This T cell receptor (beta chain) was captured in a study of CD8 T cells in ankylosing spondylitis. Study-level findings and limits: Roughly eight highly homologous variants made up a TCR beta motif that seemed to typify ankylosing spondylitis blood.

Only a few counts were recorded for this clonotype. As yet, its antigen is unknown. TCRdb called the 5' RACE reads again in MiXCR, with one record for every CDR3 protein. The repertoire includes about 440,000 distinct CDR3 sequences, 15% to 20% of them detected once, and approximately 1% sits in the top ten. CDR3 length: 11 residues. V lost 1 base, J lost 9 bases, and 6 bases lay in between. Germline assignment: CDR1 LGHDT and CDR2 YNNKEL (reference sequence). The chain is built from TRBV3-1 and TRBJ1-1, with D hard to call. Sequencing was performed on blood, either unsorted or a sorted T cell fraction (not recorded which). The receptor was isolated from a male donor with ankylosing spondylitis. Here the CDR3 reads CASSQGGKAFF. Here the CDR3 DNA reads TGTGCCAGCAGCCAAGGAGGGAAAGCTTTCTTT.